The entry below gives a single TCR beta chain sequence along with its context. A much bigger clone sits one base away, suggesting this may be a read error. This specimen belongs to a study of T cells in Graves' hyperthyroidism and ophthalmopathy. Trimming pared 5 bases from V and 4 bases from J, leaving 14 bases between. This CDR3 has 14 residues. CDR1 and CDR2 from the germline V gene are MNHEY and SMNVEV (reference sequence). Amplification targeted TCR beta CDR3 regions from RNA transcripts. The TCR CDR3 first-round RT-PCR relied on the HTBI primer set. From the multiplex PCR reads, TCRdb called clonotypes with MiXCR, one entry per CDR3 protein. The sample lists 400,000 to 500,000 distinct CDR3 sequences; 14% to 15% were seen once.

This TCR was recovered from a man aged 18 to 35 with Graves' ophthalmopathy. The V and J genes are TRBV27 and TRBJ1-2, with D uncertain. Specimen: blood. DNA of the CDR3: TGTGCCAGCAGTGCCAACCCCTCCATCTATGGCTACACCTTC. Its translation: CASSANPSIYGYTF.